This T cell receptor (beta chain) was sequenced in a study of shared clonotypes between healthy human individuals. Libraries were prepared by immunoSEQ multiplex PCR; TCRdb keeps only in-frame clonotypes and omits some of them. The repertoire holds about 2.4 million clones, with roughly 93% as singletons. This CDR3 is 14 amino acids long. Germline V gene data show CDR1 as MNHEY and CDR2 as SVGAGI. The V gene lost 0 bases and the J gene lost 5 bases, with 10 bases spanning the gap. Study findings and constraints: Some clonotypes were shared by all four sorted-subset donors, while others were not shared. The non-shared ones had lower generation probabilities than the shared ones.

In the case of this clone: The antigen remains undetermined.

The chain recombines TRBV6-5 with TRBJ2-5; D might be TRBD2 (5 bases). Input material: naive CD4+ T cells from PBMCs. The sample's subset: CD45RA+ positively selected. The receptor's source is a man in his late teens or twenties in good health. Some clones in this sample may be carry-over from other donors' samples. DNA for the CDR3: TGTGCCAGCAGTTACTCGGGAGTGGGGGAGACCCAGTACTTC. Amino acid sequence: CASSYSGVGETQYF.